What follows describes a single TCR beta chain. These data originate in a study of regulatory T cells in long-lasting Graves disease. With iRepertoire HTBI primers and Arm-PCR of CDR3 regions, TCR beta libraries were built. MiXCR, applied by TCRdb to the multiplex PCR reads, yields one record per CDR3 protein. The repertoire holds 300,000 or so distinct CDR3 sequences, with about 19% as singletons. The time point was: persistent/refractory GD, antithyroid drugs over 5 years with positive TRAb. PBMC-derived RNA was used for the TCR library. Material: peripheral blood mononuclear cells (PBMCs), obtained when the disease was refractory, from a patient treated with antithyroid drugs. The source of this sequence is a female donor with Graves disease.

This CDR3 is CASSVSGPGRNTEAFF. The CDR3 nucleotides read TGTGCCAGCAGCGTTAGCGGTCCGGGCCGGAACACTGAAGCTTTCTTT. The chain has TRBV12-3 or TRBV12-4 and TRBJ1-1; D is ambiguous. Trimming removed 6 bases from V and 1 base from J, with 18 bases in between. This CDR3 region has 16 residues.